The 8 T cell receptor beta chains listed next were all sequenced from one sample in a study of STAT5B mutations in CD4+ large granular lymphocyte leukemia. Here immunoSEQ multiplex PCR was the method, and the copy in TCRdb shows in-frame clones only, minus some. The sample consists of about 48,000 clones, approximately 70% of them appearing once. Sequenced: CD4+ T cells from blood buffy coats. The receptor source for this set is a human donor in good health.

The chain recombines TRBV21-1 with TRBJ2-7. TRBV21-1 has pseudogene status. The CDR3 runs 16 residues. CDR3 bases: TGTGCCAGCAGTTTTTTTAACCGAGAGGGGAATCTCGAGCAGTACGTC. Protein product: CASSFFNREGNLEQYV.

V usage is TRBV18 and J usage is TRBJ2-7; 7 positions agree with TRBD2. V lost 6 bases, J lost 6 bases, and 11 bases stayed unmatched. CDR1 and CDR2 (germline): KGHSH, LQKENI. The CDR3 is made up of 14 amino acids. The CDR3: CASSPMGGVGEQYV. The CDR3 coding sequence is TGTGCCAGCTCCCCAATGGGAGGGGTTGGCGAGCAGTACGTC.

This chain links TRBV9 with TRBJ2-5; D is unclear. Deletions cut 4 bases from V and 4 bases from J, with 11 bases between. Germline-derived CDR1 and CDR2 are SGDLS and YYNGEE. CDR3 length equals 13 residues. The CDR3: CASSISSTETQYF. The CDR3 DNA reads as TGTGCCAGCAGCATCAGTAGTACAGAGACCCAGTACTTC.

Only a few counts were recorded for this clone. The genes are TRBV7-2 and TRBJ2-2; D not resolved. The CDR3 loop spans 14 amino acids. CDR1 is SGHTA, CDR2 FQGNSA, per germline. The germline V and J ends were trimmed by 1 base and 7 bases, with 10 bases remaining between them. The CDR3 DNA sequence: TGTGCCAGCAGCTTAGAAGAGGAGATCGGGGAGCTGTTTTTT. Residues: CASSLEEEIGELFF. The full variable domain, its missing parts supplied by reference TRBV7-2 and TRBJ2-2, is GAGVSQSPSNKVTEKGKDVELRCDPISGHTALYWYRQSLGQGLEFLIYFQGNSAPDKSGLPSDRFSAERTGGSVSTLTIQRTQQEDSAVYLCASSLEEEIGELFFGEGSRLTVL.

V and J are TRBV10-3 and TRBJ1-5; D ambiguous. Trimming removed 0 bases at V and 5 bases at J, with 2 bases between. Germline CDR1 ENHRY, CDR2 SYGVKD. CDR3 length equals 12 residues. The CDR3 DNA sequence: TGTGCCATCAGTGAGTCAGATCAGCCCCAGCATTTT. It specifies CAISESDQPQHF.

This sequence joins TRBV6-1 and TRBJ2-5; 8 positions agree with TRBD1. After removal of 7 bases from V and 5 bases from J, the junction contained 12 bases not matched to a gene. The CDR3 spans 15 residues. Germline loops: CDR1 MNHNS, CDR2 SASEGT. The CDR3 DNA is TGTGCCAGCAAACTGGACAGGGTGGGCGGGGAGACCCAGTACTTC. Translated: CASKLDRVGGETQYF.

The V gene is TRBV19, the J gene TRBJ1-2; D gene uncertain. V lost 7 bases, J lost 3 bases, and 21 bases lay in between. Germline values: CDR1 LNHDA, CDR2 SQIVND (reference sequence). CDR3 length: 16 residues. The CDR3 loop is CASIPSEGGVYYGYTF. CDR3 DNA: TGTGCCAGTATCCCGTCGGAGGGCGGGGTGTACTATGGCTACACCTTC.

The chain employs TRBV6-5 and TRBJ1-6; D remains ambiguous. The CDR3 contains 15 residues. The germline V gene encodes CDR1 MNHEY and CDR2 SVGAGI. Trimming cost V 5 bases and J 6 bases, with 14 bases left between them. CDR3: CASSPGRVPNSPLHF. In DNA form, the CDR3 reads TGTGCCAGCAGTCCCGGGCGGGTCCCTAATTCACCCCTCCACTTT.